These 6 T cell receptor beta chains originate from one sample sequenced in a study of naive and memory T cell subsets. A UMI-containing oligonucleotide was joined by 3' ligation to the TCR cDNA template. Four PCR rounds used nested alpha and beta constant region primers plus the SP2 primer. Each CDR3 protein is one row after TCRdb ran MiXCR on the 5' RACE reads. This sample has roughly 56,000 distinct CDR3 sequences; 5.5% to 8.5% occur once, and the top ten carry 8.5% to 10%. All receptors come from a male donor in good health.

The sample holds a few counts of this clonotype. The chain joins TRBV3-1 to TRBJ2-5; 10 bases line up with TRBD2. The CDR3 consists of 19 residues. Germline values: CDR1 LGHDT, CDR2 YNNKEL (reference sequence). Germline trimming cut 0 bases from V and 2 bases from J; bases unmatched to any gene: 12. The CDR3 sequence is CASSQDGLAGVVPQETQYF. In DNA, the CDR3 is TGTGCCAGCAGCCAAGATGGGCTAGCGGGGGTCGTTCCTCAAGAGACCCAGTACTTC.

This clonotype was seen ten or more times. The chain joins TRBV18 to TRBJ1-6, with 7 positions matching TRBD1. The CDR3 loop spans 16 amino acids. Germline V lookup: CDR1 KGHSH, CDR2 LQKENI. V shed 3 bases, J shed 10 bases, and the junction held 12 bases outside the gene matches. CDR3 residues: CASSPIDRVGGSPLHF. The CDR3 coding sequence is TGTGCCAGCTCACCGATAGACAGGGTCGGAGGCTCACCCCTCCACTTT. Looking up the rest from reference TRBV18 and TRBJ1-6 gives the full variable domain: NAGVMQNPRHLVRRRGQEARLRCSPMKGHSHVYWYRQLPEEGLKFMVYLQKENIIDESGMPKERFSAEFPKEGPSILRIQQVVRGDSAAYFCASSPIDRVGGSPLHFGNGTRLTVT.

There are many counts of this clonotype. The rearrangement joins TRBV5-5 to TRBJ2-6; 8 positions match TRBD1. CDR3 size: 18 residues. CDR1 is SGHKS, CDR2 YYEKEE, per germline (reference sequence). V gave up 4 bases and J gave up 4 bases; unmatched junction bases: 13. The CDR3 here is CASSKTGTGPLGANVLTF. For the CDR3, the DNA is TGTGCCAGCAGCAAGACCGGGACAGGACCTTTAGGGGCCAACGTCCTGACTTTC.

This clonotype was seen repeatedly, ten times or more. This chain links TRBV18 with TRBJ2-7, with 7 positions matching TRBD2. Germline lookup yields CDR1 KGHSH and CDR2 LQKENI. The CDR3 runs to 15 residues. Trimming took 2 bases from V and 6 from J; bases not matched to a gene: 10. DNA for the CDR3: TGTGCCAGCTCACCAATAGGGCCTAGCGGTAGCGAGCAGTACTTC. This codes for CASSPIGPSGSEQYF.

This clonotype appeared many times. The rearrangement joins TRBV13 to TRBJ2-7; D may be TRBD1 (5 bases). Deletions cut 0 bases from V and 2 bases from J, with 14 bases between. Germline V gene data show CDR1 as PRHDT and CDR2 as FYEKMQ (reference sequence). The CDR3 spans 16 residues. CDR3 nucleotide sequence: TGTGCCAGCAGCTTAGGCCTCAGGGAAGGGGCCTACGAGCAGTACTTC. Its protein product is CASSLGLREGAYEQYF.

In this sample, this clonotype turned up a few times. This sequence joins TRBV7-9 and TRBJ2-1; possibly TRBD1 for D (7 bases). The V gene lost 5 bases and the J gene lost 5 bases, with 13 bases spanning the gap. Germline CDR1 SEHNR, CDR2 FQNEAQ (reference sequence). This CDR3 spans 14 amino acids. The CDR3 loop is CASSRQGGDNEQFF. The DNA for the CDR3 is TGTGCCAGCAGCCGCCAGGGGGGAGACAATGAGCAGTTCTTC.